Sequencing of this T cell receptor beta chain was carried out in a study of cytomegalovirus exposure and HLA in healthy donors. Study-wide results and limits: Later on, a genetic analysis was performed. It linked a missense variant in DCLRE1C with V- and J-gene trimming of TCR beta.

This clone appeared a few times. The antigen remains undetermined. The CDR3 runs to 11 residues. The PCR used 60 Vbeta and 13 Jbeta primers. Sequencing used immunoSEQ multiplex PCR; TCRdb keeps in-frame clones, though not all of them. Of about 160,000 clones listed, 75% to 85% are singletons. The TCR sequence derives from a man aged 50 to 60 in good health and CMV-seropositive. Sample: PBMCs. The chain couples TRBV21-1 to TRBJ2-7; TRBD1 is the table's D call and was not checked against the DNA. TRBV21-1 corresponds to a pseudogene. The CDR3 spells CASEQGDEQYF. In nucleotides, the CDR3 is TGTGCCAGCGAACAGGGGGACGAGCAGTACTTC.